This TCR beta chain originates from a study of early T cells in non-severe SARS-CoV-2 infection. Background on the study: Bulk RNA taken from unsorted whole blood was sequenced, leaving chains unpaired. Notes on the study in general: Private and CD4 specificities were missed by VDJdb matching, which favored anti-spike CD8 responses.

There are a few counts of this clonotype. The antigen remains unidentified. V was clipped by 5 bases and J by 3 bases, with 20 bases between them. Germline loops: CDR1 SGHVS, CDR2 FQNEAQ. There are 16 residues in the CDR3. Individual cDNA molecules each received unique molecular identifiers attached to them. TCRdb ran MiXCR on the 5' RACE reads and lists one entry per CDR3 protein. The repertoire holds 50,000 to 70,000 distinct CDR3 sequences, with 8.9% as singletons. The chain is built from TRBV7-8 and TRBJ2-7, with D unclear. Sequences were obtained from whole blood. This receptor was obtained from an adult who was a healthcare worker with PCR-confirmed SARS-CoV-2 infection or an uninfected control (not recorded which). CDR3: CASSPTRVQNLYEQYF. The CDR3, as DNA: TGTGCCAGCAGCCCCACCCGGGTACAAAACCTCTACGAGCAGTACTTC.